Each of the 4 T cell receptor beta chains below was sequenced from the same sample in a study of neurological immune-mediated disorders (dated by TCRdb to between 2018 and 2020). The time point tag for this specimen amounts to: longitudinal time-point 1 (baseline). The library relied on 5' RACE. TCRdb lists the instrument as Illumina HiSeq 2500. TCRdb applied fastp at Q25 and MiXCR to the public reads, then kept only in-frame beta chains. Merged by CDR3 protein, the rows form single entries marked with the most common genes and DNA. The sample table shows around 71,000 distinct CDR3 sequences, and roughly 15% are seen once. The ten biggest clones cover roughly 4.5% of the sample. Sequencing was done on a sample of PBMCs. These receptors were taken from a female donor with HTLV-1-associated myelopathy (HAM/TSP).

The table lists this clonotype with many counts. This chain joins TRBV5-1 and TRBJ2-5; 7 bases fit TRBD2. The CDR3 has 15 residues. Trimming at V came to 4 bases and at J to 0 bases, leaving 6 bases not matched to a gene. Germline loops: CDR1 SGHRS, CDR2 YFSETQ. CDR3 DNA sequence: TGCGCCAGCAGCCCCAGCGGGGCCTACCAAGAGACCCAGTACTTC. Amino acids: CASSPSGAYQETQYF.

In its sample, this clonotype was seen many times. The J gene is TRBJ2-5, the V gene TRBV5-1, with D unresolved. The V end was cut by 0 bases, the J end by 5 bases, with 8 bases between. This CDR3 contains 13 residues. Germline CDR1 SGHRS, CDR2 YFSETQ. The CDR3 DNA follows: TGCGCCAGCAGCTTGGAAGGGTTGGAGACCCAGTACTTC. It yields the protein CASSLEGLETQYF.

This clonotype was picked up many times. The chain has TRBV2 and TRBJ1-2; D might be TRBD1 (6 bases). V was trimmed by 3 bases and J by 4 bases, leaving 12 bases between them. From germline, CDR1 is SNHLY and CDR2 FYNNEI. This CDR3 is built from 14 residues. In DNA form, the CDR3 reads TGTGCCAGCAGTGAGTCGGCAGGGGTCTATGGCTACACCTTC. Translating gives CASSESAGVYGYTF.

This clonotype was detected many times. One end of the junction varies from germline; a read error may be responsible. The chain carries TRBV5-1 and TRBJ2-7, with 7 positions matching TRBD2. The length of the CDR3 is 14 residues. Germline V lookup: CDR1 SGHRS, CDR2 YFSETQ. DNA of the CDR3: TGCGCCAGCCGCTTGGGGGGGGATACCTACGAGCAGTACTTC. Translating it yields CASRLGGDTYEQYF.